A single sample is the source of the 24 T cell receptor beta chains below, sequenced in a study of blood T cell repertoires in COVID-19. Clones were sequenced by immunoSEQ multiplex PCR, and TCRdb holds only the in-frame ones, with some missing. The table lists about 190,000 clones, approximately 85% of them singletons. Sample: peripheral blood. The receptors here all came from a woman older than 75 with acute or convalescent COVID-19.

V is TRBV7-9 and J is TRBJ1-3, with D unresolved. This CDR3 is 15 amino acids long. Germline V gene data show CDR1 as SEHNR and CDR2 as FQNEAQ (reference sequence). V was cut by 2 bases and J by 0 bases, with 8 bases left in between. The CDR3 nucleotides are TGTGCCAGCAGCTTAAACAGTCCCTCTGGAAACACCATATATTTT. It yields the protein CASSLNSPSGNTIYF.

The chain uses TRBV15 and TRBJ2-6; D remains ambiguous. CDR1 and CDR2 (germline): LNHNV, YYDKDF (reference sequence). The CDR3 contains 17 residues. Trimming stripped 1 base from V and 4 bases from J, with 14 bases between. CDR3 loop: CATSRGFLGAGANVLTF. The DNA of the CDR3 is TGTGCCACCAGCAGAGGCTTCCTAGGAGCCGGGGCCAACGTCCTGACTTTC. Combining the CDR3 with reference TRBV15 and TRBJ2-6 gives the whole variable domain DAMVIQNPRYQVTQFGKPVTLSCSQTLNHNVMYWYQQKSSQAPKLLFHYYDKDFNNEADTPDNFQSRRPNTSFCFLDIRSPGLGDTAMYLCATSRGFLGAGANVLTFGAGSRLTVL.

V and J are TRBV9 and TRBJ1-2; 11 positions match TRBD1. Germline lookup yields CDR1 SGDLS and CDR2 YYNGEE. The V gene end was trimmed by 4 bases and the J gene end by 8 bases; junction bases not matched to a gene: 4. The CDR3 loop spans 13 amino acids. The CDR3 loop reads CASSWTGGRGYTF. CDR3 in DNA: TGTGCCAGCAGCTGGACAGGGGGCCGAGGCTACACCTTC. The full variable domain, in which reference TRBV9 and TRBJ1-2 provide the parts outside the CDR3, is DSGVTQTPKHLITATGQRVTLRCSPRSGDLSVYWYQQSLDQGLQFLIQYYNGEERAKGNILERFSAQQFPDLHSELNLSSLELGDSALYFCASSWTGGRGYTFGSGTRLTVV.

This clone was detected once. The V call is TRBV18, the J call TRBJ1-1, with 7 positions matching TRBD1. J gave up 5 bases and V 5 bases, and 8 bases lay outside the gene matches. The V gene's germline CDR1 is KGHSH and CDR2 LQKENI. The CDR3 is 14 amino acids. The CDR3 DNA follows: TGTGCCAGCTCATCTCCAGGGGGAGTTACTGAAGCTTTCTTT. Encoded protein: CASSSPGGVTEAFF.

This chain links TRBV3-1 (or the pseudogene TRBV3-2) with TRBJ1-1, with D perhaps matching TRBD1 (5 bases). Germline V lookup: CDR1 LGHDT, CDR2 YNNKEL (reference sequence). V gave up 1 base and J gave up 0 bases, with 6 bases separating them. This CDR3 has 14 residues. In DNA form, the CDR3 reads TGTGCCAGCAGCCAAGGGGGGGTGAACACTGAAGCTTTCTTT. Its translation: CASSQGGVNTEAFF.

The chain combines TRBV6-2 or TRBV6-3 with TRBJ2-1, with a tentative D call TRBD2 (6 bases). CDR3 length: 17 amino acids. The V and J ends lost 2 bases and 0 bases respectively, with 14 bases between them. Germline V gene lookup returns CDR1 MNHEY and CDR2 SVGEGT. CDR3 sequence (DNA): TGTGCCAGCAGTTACGGCGGGACCCCCAGCTCCTACAATGAGCAGTTCTTC. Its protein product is CASSYGGTPSSYNEQFF.

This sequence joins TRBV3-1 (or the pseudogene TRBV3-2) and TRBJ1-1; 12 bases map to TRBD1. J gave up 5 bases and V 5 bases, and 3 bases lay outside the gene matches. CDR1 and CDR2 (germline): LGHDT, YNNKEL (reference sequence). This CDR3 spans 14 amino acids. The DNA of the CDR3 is TGTGCCAGCAGCGGGGACAGGGGGCTGACTGAAGCTTTCTTT. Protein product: CASSGDRGLTEAFF.

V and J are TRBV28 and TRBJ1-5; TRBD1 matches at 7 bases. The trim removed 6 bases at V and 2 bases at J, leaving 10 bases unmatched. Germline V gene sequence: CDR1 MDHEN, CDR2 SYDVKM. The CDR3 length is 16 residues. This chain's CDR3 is CASSSLTGSGNQPQHF. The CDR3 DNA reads TGTGCCAGCAGCTCGCTGACAGGGTCGGGCAATCAGCCCCAGCATTTT.

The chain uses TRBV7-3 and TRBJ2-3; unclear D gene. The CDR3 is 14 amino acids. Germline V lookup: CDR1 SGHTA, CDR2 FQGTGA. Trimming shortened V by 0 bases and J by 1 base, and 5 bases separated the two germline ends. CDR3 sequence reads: CASSLTGGTDTQYF. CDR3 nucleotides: TGTGCCAGCAGCTTAACGGGCGGCACAGATACGCAGTATTTT.

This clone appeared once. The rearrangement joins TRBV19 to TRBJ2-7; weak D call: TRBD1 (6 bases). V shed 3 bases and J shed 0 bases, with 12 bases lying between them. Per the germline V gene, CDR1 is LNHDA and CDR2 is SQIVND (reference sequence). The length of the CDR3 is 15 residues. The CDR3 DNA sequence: TGTGCCAGTAGTATCGCGGCAGGGGCCTCCTACGAGCAGTACTTC. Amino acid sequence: CASSIAAGASYEQYF.

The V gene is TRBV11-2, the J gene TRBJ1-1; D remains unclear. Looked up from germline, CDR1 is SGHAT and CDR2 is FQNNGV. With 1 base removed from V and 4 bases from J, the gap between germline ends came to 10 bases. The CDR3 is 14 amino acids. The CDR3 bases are TGTGCCAGCAGCTTAGTATTGGCTCTCACTGAAGCTTTCTTT. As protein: CASSLVLALTEAFF.

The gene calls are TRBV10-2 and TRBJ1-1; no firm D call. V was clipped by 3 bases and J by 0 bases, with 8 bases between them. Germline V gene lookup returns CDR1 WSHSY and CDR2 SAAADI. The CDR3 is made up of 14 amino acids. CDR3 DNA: TGCGCCAGCAGTGAACCTGACATGAACACTGAAGCTTTCTTT. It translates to CASSEPDMNTEAFF.

The CDR3 coding sequence is TGTGCCTGGAGCAACGGTAACTATGGCTACACCTTC. As protein: CAWSNGNYGYTF. The chain links TRBV30 to TRBJ1-2; no definite D call. In germline, CDR1 is GTSNPN, CDR2 SVGIG (reference sequence). Trimming took off 3 bases at V and 1 base at J, with 6 bases between the two ends. The CDR3 is made up of 12 amino acids. Filled out from reference TRBV30 and TRBJ1-2, the complete variable domain reads SQTIHQWPATLVQPVGSPLSLECTVEGTSNPNLYWYRQAAGRGLQLLFYSVGIGQISSEVPQNLSASRPQDRQFILSSKKLLLSDSGFYLCAWSNGNYGYTFGSGTRLTVV.

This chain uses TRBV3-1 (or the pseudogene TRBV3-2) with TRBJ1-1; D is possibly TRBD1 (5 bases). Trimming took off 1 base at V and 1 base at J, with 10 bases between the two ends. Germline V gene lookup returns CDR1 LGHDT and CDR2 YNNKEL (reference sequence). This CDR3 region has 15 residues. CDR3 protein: CASSQGQGGNTEAFF. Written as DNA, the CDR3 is TGTGCCAGCAGCCAAGGTCAGGGAGGGAACACTGAAGCTTTCTTT.

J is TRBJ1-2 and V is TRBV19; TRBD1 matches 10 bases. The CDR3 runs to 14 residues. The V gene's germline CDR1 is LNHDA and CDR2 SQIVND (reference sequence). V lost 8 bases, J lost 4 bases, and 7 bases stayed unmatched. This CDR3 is CASDPGQGSYGYTF. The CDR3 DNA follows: TGTGCCAGTGACCCGGGACAGGGGAGCTATGGCTACACCTTC. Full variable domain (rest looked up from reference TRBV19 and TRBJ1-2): DGGITQSPKYLFRKEGQNVTLSCEQNLNHDAMYWYRQDPGQGLRLIYYSQIVNDFQKGDIAEGYSVSREKKESFPLTVTSAQKNPTAFYLCASDPGQGSYGYTFGSGTRLTVV.

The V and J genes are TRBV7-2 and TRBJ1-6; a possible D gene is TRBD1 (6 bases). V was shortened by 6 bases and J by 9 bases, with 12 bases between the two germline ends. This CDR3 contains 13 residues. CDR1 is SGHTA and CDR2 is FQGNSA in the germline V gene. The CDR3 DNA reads TGTGCCAGCAGTTCCACAGGGTCTTCACCCCTCCACTTT. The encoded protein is CASSSTGSSPLHF.

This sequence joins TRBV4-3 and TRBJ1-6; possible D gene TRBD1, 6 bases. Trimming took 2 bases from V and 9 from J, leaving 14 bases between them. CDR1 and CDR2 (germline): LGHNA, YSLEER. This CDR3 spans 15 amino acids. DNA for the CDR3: TGCGCCAGCAGCCAATCGACAGGACCGGGTTCACCCCTCCACTTT. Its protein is CASSQSTGPGSPLHF.

In nucleotides, the CDR3 is TGCGCCAGCAGCCAAGAGAGTGGGAGAGCGTGGAATGAGCAGTTCTTC. Protein product: CASSQESGRAWNEQFF. V and J are TRBV4-3 and TRBJ2-1; perhaps TRBD2 as D (5 bases). Trimming pared 0 bases from V and 7 bases from J, leaving 16 bases between. This CDR3 region has 16 residues. CDR1 and CDR2 (germline): LGHNA, YSLEER.

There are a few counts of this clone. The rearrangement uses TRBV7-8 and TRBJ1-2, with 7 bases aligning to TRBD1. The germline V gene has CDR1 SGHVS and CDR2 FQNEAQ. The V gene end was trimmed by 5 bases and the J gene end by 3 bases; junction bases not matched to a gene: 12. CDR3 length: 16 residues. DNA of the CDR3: TGTGCCAGCAGCCCCCCTGGGACAGCGAAGTACTATGGCTACACCTTC. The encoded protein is CASSPPGTAKYYGYTF.

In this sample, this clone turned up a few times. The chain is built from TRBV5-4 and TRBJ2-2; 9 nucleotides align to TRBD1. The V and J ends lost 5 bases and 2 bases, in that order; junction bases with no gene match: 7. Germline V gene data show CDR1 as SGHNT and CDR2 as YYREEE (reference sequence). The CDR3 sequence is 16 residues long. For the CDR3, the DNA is TGTGCCAGCAGTCCCCCGGGACAGGGCAACACCGGGGAGCTGTTTTTT. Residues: CASSPPGQGNTGELFF. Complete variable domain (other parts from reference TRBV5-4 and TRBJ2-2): ETGVTQSPTHLIKTRGQQVTLRCSSQSGHNTVSWYQQALGQGPQFIFQYYREEENGRGNFPPRFSGLQFPNYSSELNVNALELDDSALYLCASSPPGQGNTGELFFGEGSRLTVL.

CDR3 sequence: CASSRDSDYEQYF. The CDR3 coding sequence is TGTGCCAGCAGTCGGGACTCCGACTACGAGCAGTACTTC. This rearrangement joins TRBV12-3 or TRBV12-4 to TRBJ2-7; the D gene is possibly TRBD2 (6 bases). There are 13 residues in the CDR3. Between the trimmed V and J ends, which lost 5 bases and 3 bases, there was a span of 11 bases.

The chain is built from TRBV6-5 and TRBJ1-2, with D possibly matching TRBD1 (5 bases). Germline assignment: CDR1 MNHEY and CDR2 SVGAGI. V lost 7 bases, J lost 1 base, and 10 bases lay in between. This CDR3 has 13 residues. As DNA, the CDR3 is TGTGCCAGCACCGGCAGGGATAACTATGGCTACACCTTC. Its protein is CASTGRDNYGYTF.

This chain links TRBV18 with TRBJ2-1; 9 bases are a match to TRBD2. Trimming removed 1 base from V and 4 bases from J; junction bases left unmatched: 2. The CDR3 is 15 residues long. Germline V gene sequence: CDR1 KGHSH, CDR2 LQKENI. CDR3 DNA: TGTGCCAGCTCACCACTAGCGGGGGCGTACAATGAGCAGTTCTTC. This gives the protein CASSPLAGAYNEQFF.

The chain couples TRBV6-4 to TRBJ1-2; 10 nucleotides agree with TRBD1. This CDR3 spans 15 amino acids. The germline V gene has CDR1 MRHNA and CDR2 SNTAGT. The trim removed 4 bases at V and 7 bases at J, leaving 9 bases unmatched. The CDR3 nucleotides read TGTGCCAGCAGTGTGGCGACAGGGGGCTCGGGTGGCTACACCTTC. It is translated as CASSVATGGSGGYTF.